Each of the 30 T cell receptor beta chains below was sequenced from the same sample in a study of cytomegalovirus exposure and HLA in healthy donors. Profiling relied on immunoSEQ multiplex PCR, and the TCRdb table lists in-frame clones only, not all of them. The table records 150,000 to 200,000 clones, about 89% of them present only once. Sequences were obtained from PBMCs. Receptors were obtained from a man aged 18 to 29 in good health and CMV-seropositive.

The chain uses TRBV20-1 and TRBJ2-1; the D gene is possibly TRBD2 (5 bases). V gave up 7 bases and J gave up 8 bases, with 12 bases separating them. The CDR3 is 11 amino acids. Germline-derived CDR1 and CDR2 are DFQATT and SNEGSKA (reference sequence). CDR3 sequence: CSGGSRDEQFF. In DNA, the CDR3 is TGCAGTGGAGGGAGTAGGGATGAGCAGTTCTTC.

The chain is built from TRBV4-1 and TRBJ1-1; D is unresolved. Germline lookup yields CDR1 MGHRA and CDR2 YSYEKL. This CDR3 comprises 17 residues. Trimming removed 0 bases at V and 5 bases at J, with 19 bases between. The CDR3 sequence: CASSQEKRVERRTEAFF. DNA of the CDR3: TGCGCCAGCAGCCAAGAAAAGAGGGTGGAGCGAAGGACTGAAGCTTTCTTT.

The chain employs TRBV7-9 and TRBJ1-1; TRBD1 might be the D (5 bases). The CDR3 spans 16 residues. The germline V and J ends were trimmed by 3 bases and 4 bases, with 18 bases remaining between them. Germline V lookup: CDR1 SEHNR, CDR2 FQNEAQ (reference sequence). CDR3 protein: CASSLGGMGTSTEAFF. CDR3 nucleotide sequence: TGTGCCAGCAGCTTGGGGGGAATGGGAACGAGCACTGAAGCTTTCTTT.

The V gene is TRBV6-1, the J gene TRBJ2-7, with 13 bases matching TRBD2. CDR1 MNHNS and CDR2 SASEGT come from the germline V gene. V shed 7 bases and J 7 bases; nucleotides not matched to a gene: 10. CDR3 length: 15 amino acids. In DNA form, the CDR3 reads TGTGCCAGCATCCCACTAGCGGGAGGGCCGAGAGAGCAGTACTTC. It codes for CASIPLAGGPREQYF.

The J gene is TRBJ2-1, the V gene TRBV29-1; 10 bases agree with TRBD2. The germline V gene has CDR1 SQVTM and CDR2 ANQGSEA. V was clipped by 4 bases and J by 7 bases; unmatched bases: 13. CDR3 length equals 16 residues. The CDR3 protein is CSVGPVAGGGHNEQFF. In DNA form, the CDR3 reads TGCAGCGTTGGACCGGTAGCGGGGGGAGGTCATAATGAGCAGTTCTTC.

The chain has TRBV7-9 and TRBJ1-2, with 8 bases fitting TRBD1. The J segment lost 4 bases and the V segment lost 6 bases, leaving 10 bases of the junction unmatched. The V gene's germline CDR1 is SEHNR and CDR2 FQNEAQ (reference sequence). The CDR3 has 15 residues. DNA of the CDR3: TGTGCCAGCAGAGGAGGGACAGGCCAAGTCTATGGCTACACCTTC. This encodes CASRGGTGQVYGYTF.

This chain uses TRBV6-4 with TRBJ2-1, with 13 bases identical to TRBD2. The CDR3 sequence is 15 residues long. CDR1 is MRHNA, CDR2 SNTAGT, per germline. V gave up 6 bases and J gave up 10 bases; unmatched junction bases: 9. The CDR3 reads CASSPLAGGPGEQFF. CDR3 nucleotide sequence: TGTGCCAGCAGCCCACTAGCGGGGGGGCCCGGGGAGCAGTTCTTC.

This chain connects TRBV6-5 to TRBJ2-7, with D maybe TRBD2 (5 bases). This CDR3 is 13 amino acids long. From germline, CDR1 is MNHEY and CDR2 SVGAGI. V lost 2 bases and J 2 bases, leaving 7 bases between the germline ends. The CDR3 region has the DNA TGTGCCAGCAGTTACCCCGGGACCTACGAGCAGTACTTC. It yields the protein CASSYPGTYEQYF.

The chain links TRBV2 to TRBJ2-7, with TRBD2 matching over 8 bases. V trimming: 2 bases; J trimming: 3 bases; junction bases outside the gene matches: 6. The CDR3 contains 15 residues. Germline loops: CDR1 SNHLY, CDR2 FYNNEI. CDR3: CASSENRLAYYEQYF. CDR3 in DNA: TGTGCCAGCAGTGAAAACCGACTAGCGTACTACGAGCAGTACTTC.

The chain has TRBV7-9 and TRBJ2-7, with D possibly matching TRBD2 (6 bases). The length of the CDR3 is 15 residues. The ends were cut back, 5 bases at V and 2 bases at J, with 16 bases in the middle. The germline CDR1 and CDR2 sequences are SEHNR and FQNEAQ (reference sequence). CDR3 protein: CASSPPSGQTYEQYF. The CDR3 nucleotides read TGTGCCAGCAGCCCCCCAAGCGGGCAGACCTACGAGCAGTACTTC.

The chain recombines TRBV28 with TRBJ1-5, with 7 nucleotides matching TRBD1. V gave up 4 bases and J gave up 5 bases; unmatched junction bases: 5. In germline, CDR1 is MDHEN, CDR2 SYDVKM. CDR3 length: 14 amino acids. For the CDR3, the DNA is TGTGCCAGCAGTTCACAGGGGAATTATCAGCCCCAGCATTTT. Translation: CASSSQGNYQPQHF.

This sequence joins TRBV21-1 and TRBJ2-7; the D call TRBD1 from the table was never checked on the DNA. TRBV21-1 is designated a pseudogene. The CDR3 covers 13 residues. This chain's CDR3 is CASSARTGREQYF. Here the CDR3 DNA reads TGTGCCAGCAGCGCCCGGACAGGGAGGGAGCAGTACTTC.

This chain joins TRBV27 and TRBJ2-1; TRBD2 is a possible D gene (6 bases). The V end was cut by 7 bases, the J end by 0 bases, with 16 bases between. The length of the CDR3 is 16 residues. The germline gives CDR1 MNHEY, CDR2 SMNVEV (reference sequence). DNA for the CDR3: TGTGCCAGCATCGCTGGAGGGCCGAGCTCCTACAATGAGCAGTTCTTC. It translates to CASIAGGPSSYNEQFF.

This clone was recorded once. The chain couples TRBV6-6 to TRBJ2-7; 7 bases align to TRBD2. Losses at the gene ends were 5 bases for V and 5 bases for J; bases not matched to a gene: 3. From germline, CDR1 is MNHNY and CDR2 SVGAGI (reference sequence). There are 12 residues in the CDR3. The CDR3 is CASSRDYHEQYF. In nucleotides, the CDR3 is TGTGCCAGCAGTCGGGACTACCACGAGCAGTACTTC.

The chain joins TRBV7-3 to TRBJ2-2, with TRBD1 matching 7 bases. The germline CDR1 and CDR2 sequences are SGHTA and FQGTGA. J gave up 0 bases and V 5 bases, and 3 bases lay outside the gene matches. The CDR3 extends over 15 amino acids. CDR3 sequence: CASSPGQSNTGELFF. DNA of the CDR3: TGTGCCAGCAGCCCGGGACAGTCGAACACCGGGGAGCTGTTTTTT.

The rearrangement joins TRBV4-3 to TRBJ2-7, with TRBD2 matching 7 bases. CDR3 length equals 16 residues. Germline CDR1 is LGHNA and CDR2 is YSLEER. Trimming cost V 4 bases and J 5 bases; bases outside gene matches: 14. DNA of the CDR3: TGCGCCAGCAGCCGGGGCGGCGGGAGTGGATGGGACGAGCAGTACTTC. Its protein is CASSRGGGSGWDEQYF.

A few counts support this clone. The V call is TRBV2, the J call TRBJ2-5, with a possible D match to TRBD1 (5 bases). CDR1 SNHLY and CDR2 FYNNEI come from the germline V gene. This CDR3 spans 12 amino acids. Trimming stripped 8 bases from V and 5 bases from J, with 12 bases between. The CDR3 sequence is CASWSPGETQYF. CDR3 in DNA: TGTGCCAGCTGGTCTCCAGGGGAGACCCAGTACTTC.

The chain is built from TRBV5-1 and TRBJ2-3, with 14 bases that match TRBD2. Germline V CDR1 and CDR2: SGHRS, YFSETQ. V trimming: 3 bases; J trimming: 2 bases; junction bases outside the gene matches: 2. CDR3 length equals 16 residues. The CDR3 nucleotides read TGCGCCAGCAGCTCGGGACTAGCGGGAGCCACAGATACGCAGTATTTT. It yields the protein CASSSGLAGATDTQYF.

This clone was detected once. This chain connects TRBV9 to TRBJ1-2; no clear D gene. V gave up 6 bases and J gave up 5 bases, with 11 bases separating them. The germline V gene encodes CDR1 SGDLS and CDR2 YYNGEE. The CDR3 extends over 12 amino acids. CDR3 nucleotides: TGTGCCAGCACCGAGGGAAGATATGGCTACACCTTC. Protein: CASTEGRYGYTF. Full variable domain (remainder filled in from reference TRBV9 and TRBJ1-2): DSGVTQTPKHLITATGQRVTLRCSPRSGDLSVYWYQQSLDQGLQFLIQYYNGEERAKGNILERFSAQQFPDLHSELNLSSLELGDSALYFCASTEGRYGYTFGSGTRLTVV.

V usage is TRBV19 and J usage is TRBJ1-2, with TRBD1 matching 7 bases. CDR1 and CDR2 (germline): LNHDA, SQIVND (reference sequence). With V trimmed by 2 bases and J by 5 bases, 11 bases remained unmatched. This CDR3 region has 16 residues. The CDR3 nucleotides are TGTGCCAGTAGTATACCCCCGAGACAGGGACGATATGGCTACACCTTC. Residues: CASSIPPRQGRYGYTF.

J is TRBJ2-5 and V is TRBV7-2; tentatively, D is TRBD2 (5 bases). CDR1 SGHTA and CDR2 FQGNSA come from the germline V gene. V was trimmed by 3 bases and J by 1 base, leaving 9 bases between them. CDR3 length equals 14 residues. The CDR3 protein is CASSFYEGQETQYF. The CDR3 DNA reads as TGTGCCAGCAGCTTTTATGAGGGCCAAGAGACCCAGTACTTC.

CDR3 nucleotide sequence: TGTGCCAGCAGCGGCCCCTCAACCGACGGGGAGAGAGGAGCTTTCTTT. Its translation is CASSGPSTDGERGAFF. V usage is TRBV7-3 and J usage is TRBJ1-1, with D hard to call. V gave up 5 bases and J gave up 10 bases, with 26 bases separating them. This CDR3 is built from 16 residues. Per the germline V gene, CDR1 is SGHTA and CDR2 is FQGTGA.

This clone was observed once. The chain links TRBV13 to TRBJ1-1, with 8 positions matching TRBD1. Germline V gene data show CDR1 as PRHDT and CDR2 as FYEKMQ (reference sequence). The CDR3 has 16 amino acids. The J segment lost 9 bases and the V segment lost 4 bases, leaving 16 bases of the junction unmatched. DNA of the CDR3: TGTGCCAGCAGCTCTCCCTCCGGAAGGACAGGGCTTAAAGCTTTCTTT. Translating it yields CASSSPSGRTGLKAFF.

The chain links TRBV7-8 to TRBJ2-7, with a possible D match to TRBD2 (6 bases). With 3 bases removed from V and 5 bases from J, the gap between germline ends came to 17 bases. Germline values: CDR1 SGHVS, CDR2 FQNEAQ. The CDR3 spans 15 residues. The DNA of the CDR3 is TGTGCCAGCAGCTTCCTACGCGGGGCAGTCCACGAGCAGTACTTC. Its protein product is CASSFLRGAVHEQYF.

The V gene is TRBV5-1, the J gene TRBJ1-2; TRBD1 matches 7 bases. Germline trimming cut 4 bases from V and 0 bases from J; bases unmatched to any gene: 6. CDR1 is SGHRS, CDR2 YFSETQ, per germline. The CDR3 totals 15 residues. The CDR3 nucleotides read TGCGCCAGCAGCACGGGACAGACCACTAACTATGGCTACACCTTC. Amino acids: CASSTGQTTNYGYTF.

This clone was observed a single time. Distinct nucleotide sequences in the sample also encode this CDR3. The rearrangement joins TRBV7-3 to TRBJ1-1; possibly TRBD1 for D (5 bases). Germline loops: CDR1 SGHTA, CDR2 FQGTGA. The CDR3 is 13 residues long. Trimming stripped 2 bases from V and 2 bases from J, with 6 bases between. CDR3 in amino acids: CASSLQGNTEAFF. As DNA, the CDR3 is TGTGCCAGCAGCTTACAGGGAAACACTGAAGCTTTCTTT.

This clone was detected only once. The CDR3 DNA sequence: TGTGCCAGCAGCTTAGTGGGCGGGAGAGGGTACAATGAGCAGTTCTTC. It is translated as CASSLVGGRGYNEQFF. V gene TRBV7-9 combines with J gene TRBJ2-1; 7 positions match TRBD2. V gave up 1 base and J gave up 4 bases; unmatched junction bases: 7. This CDR3 is 16 amino acids long. Germline values: CDR1 SEHNR, CDR2 FQNEAQ (reference sequence).

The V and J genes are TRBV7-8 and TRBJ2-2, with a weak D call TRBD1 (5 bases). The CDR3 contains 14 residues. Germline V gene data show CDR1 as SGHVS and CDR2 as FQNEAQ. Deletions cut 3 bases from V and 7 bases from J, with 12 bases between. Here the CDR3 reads CASSFDRIYGELFF. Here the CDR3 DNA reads TGTGCCAGCAGCTTCGACAGAATTTACGGGGAGCTGTTTTTT.

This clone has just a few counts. DNA of the CDR3: TGTGCCAGCAGCTTAGGACTCTTCTACGAGCAGTACTTC. Protein product: CASSLGLFYEQYF. The J gene is TRBJ2-7, the V gene TRBV5-6, with D maybe TRBD2 (5 bases). Trimming removed 2 bases at V and 3 bases at J, with 9 bases between. Germline assignment: CDR1 SGHDT and CDR2 YYEEEE. This CDR3 is built from 13 residues. Full variable domain (remainder filled in from reference TRBV5-6 and TRBJ2-7): DAGVTQSPTHLIKTRGQQVTLRCSPKSGHDTVSWYQQALGQGPQFIFQYYEEEERQRGNFPDRFSGHQFPNYSSELNVNALLLGDSALYLCASSLGLFYEQYFGPGTRLTVT.

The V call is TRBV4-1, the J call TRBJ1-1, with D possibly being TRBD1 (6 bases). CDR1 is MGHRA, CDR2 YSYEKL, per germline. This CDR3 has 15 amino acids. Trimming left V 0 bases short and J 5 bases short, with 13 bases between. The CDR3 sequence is CASSQDTGSGTEAFF. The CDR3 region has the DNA TGCGCCAGCAGCCAAGACACAGGGTCAGGGACTGAAGCTTTCTTT.